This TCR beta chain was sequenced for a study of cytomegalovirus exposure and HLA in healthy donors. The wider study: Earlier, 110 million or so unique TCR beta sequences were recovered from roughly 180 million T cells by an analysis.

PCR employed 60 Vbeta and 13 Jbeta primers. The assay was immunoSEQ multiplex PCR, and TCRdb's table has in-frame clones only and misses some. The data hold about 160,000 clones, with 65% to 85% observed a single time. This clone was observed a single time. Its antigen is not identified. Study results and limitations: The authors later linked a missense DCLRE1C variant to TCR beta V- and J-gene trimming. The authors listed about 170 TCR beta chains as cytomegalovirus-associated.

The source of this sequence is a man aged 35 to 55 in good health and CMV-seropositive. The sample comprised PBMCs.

CDR3 coding DNA: TGTGCCAGCAGAATTGGGGGACACTATAGCAATCAGCCCCAGCATTTT. Protein: CASRIGGHYSNQPQHF. This sequence joins TRBV27 and TRBJ1-5; perhaps TRBD1 as D (6 bases). This CDR3 spans 16 amino acids. The germline V gene encodes CDR1 MNHEY and CDR2 SMNVEV (reference sequence). V gave up 6 bases and J gave up 0 bases, with 15 bases separating them.